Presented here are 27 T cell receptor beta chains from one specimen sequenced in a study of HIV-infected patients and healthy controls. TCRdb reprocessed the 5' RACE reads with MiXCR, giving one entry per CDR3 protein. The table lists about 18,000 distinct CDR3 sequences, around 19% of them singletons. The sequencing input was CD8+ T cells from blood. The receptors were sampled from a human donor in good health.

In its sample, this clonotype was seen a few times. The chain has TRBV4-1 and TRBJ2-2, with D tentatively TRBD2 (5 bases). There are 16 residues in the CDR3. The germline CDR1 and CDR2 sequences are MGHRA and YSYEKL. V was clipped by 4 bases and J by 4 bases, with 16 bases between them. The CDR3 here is CASSPGKPRGTGELFF. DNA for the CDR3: TGCGCCAGCAGCCCGGGGAAACCACGGGGCACCGGGGAGCTGTTTTTT.

CDR3: CASRNYRGETQYF. The CDR3 DNA reads TGTGCCAGCAGGAACTACAGGGGAGAGACCCAGTACTTC. This chain links TRBV7-9 with TRBJ2-5; 7 bases fit TRBD1. This CDR3 spans 13 amino acids. J lost 4 bases, V lost 6 bases, and 5 bases had no gene match. Germline CDR1 SEHNR, CDR2 FQNEAQ (reference sequence). The variable domain in full, with the rest retrieved from reference TRBV7-9 and TRBJ2-5, is DTGVSQNPRHKITKRGQNVTFRCDPISEHNRLYWYRQTLGQGPEFLTYFQNEAQLEKSRLLSDRFSAERPKGSFSTLEIQRTEQGDSAMYLCASRNYRGETQYFGPGTRLLVL.

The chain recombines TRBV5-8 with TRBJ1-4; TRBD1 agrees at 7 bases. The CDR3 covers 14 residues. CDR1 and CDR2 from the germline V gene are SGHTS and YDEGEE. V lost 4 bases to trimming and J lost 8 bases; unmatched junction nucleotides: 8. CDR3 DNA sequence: TGTGCCAGCAGCCACGGGACAGAGGTCGAAAAACTGTTTTTT. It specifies CASSHGTEVEKLFF. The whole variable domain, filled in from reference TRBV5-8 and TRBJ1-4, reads EAGVTQSPTHLIKTRGQQATLRCSPISGHTSVYWYQQALGLGLQFLLWYDEGEERNRGNFPPRFSGRQFPNYSSELNVNALELEDSALYLCASSHGTEVEKLFFGSGTQLSVL.

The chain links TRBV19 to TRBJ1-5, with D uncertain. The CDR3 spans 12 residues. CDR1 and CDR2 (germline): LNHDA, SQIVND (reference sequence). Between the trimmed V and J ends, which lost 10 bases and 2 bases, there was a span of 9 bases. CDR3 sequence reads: CATRLGNQPQHF. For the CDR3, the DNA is TGTGCCACTCGCCTCGGCAATCAGCCCCAGCATTTT.

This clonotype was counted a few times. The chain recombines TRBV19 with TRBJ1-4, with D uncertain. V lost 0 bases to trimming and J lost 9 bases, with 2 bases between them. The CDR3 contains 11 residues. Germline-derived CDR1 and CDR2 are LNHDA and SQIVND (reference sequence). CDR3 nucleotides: TGTGCCAGTAGTATAGAAAAAAAACTGTTTTTT. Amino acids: CASSIEKKLFF.

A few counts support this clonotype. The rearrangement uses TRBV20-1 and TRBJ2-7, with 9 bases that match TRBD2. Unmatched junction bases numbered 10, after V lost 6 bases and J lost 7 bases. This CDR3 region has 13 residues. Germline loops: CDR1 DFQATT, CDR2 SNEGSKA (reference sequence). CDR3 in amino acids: CSAPILAGDEQYF. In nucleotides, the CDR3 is TGCAGTGCCCCGATACTAGCGGGTGATGAGCAGTACTTC.

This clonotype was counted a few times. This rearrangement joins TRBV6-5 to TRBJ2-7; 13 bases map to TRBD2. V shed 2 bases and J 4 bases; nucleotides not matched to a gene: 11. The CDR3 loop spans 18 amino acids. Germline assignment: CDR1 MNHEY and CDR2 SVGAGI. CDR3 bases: TGTGCCAGCAGTTACCTCCCCTCACCGGGACTAGCGGGATACGAGCAGTACTTC. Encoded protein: CASSYLPSPGLAGYEQYF.

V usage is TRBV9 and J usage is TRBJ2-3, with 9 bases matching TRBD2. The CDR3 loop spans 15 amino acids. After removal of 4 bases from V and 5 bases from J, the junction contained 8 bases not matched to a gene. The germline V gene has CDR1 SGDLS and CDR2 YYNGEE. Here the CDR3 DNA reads TGTGCCAGCAGCTTACCGCGGGAGGGTAGAGATACGCAGTATTTT. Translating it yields CASSLPREGRDTQYF.

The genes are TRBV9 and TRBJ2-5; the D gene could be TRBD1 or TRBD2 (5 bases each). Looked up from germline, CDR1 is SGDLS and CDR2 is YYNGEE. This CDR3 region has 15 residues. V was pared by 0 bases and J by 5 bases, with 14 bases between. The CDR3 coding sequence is TGTGCCAGCAGCGTAGGGGACCAAGCCTTCGAGACCCAGTACTTC. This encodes CASSVGDQAFETQYF.

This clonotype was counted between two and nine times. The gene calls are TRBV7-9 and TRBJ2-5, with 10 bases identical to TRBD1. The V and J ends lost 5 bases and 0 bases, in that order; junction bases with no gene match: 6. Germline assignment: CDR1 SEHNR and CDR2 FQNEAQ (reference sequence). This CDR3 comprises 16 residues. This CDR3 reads CASSDRDRGYQETQYF. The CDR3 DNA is TGTGCCAGCAGCGACCGGGACAGGGGCTACCAAGAGACCCAGTACTTC.

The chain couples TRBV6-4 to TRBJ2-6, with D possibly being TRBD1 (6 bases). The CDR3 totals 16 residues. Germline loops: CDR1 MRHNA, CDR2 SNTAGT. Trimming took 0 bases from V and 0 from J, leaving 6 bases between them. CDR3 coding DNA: TGTGCCAGCAGTGACTCGGACAGCTCTGGGGCCAACGTCCTGACTTTC. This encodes CASSDSDSSGANVLTF.

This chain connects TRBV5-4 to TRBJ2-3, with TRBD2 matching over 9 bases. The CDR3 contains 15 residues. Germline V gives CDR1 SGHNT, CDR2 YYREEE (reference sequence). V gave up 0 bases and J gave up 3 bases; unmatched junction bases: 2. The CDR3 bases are TGTGCCAGCAGCTTGGCGCTAGCGGGGACAGATACGCAGTATTTT. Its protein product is CASSLALAGTDTQYF.

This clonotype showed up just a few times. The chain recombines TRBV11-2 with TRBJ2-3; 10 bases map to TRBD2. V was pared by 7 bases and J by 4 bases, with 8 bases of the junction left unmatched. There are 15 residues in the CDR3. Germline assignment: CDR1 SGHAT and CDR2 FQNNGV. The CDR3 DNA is TGTGCCAGCACCTTCCTAGCGGGAGCGCCAGATACGCAGTATTTT. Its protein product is CASTFLAGAPDTQYF. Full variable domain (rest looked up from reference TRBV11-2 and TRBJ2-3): EAGVAQSPRYKIIEKRQSVAFWCNPISGHATLYWYQQILGQGPKLLIQFQNNGVVDDSQLPKDRFSAERLKGVDSTLKIQPAKLEDSAVYLCASTFLAGAPDTQYFGPGTRLTVL.

CDR3 coding DNA: TGTGCCAGCAGCCCAGGGACTAGCGGAAACCCCCGGGCAGATACGCAGTATTTT. Its protein product is CASSPGTSGNPRADTQYF. This chain joins TRBV3-2 and TRBJ2-3; the table names TRBD2, a call not compared with the DNA. TRBV3-2 is a pseudogene segment. The CDR3 is 18 amino acids.

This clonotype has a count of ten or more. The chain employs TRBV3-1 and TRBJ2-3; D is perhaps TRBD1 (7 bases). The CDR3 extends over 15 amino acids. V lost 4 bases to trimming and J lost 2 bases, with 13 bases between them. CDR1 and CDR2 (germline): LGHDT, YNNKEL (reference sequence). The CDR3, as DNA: TGTGCCAGCAGCCCCAGGGGGGAATTCACAGATACGCAGTATTTT. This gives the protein CASSPRGEFTDTQYF.

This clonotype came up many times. The CDR3 is CASSEVGNTEAFF. The CDR3 DNA is TGTGCCAGCAGTGAAGTGGGAAACACTGAAGCTTTCTTT. V and J are TRBV2 and TRBJ1-1; no firm D call. V was cut by 1 base and J by 2 bases, with 5 bases left in between. The CDR3 covers 13 residues. Germline V gives CDR1 SNHLY, CDR2 FYNNEI.

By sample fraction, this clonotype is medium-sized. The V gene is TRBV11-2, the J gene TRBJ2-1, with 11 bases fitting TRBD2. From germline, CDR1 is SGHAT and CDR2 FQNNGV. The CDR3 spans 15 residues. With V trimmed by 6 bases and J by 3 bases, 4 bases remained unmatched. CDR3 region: CASRLLAGGYNEQFF. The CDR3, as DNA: TGTGCCAGCAGGCTCCTAGCGGGGGGCTACAATGAGCAGTTCTTC.

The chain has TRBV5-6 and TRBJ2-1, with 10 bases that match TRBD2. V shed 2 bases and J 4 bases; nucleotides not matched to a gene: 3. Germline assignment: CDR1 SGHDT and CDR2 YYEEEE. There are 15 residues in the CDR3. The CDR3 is CASSLSLAGYNEQFF. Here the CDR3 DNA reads TGTGCCAGCAGCTTATCACTAGCGGGGTACAATGAGCAGTTCTTC.

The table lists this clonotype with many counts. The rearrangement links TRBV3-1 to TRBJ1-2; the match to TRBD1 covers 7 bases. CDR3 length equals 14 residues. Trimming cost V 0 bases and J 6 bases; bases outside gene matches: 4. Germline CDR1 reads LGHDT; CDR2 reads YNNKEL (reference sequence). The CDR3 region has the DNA TGTGCCAGCAGCCAAGAATACAGGGGCCATGGCTACACCTTC. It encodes CASSQEYRGHGYTF.

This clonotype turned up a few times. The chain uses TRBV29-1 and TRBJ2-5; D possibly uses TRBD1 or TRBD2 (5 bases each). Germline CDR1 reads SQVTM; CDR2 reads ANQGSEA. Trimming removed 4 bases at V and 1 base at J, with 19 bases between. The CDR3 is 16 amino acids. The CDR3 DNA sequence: TGCAGCGTTGCGAGTACATCGGGACGCCCCCAAGAGACCCAGTACTTC. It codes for CSVASTSGRPQETQYF.

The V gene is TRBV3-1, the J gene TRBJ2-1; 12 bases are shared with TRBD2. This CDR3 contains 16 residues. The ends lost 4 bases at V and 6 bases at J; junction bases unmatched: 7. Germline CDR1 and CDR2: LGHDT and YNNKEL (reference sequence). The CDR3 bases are TGTGCCAGCAGCCCTCTGACTAGCGGGAGTTTCAATGAGCAGTTCTTC. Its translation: CASSPLTSGSFNEQFF.

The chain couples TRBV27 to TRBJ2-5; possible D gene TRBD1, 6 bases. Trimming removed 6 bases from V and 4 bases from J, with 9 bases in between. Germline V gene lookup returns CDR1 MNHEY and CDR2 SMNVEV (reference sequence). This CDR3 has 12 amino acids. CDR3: CASSMTGETQYF. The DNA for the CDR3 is TGTGCCAGCAGCATGACAGGAGAGACCCAGTACTTC.

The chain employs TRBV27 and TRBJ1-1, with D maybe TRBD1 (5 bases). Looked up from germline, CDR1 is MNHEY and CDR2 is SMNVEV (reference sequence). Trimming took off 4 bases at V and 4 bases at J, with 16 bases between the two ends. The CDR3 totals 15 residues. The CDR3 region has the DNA TGTGCCAGCAGTTCGAGACATTACGGGGCCACTGAAGCTTTCTTT. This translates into CASSSRHYGATEAFF.

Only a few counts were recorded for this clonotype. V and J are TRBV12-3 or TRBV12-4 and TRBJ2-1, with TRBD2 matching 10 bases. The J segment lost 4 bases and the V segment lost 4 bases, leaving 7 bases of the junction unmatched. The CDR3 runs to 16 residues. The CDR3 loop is CASSSKRGGPYNEQFF. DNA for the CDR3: TGTGCCAGCAGTTCGAAGCGGGGGGGCCCTTACAATGAGCAGTTCTTC.

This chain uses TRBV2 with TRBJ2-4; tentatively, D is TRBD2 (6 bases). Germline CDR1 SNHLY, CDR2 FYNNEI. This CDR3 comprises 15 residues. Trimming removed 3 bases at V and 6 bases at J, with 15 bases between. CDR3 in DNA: TGTGCCAGCAGTGAGTGGACTAATCCTGCAAACATTCAGTACTTC. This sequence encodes CASSEWTNPANIQYF.

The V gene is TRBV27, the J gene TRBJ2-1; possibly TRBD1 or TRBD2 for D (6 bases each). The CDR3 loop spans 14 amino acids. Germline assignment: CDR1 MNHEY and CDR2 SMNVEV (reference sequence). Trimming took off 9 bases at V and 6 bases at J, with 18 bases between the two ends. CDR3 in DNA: TGTGCCAGTCAGCCGGGATCGGGGGCCAATGAGCAGTTCTTC. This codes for CASQPGSGANEQFF.

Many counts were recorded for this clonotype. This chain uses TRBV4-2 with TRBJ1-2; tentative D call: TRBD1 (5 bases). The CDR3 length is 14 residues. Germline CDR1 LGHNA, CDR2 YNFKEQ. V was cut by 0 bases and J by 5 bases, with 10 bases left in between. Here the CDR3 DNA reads TGTGCCAGCAGCCAAGACGGGACGAAATATGGCTACACCTTC. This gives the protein CASSQDGTKYGYTF.